This is a list of T cell receptor beta chains from one sample in a study of neoadjuvant anti-PD-1 for oral cavity cancer. Sequencing used immunoSEQ multiplex PCR; TCRdb keeps in-frame clones, though not all of them. The sample holds around 62,000 clones, roughly three quarters seen once. The sequences come from PBMCs, collected before nivolumab (anti-PD-1) treatment. These receptors came from a person aged 35-79 years with oral cavity squamous cell carcinoma. CDR3s include the opening cysteine and the closing phenylalanine or tryptophan. D genes are given only for firm matches. Only some rows state a clone size, as once, few, many or a class for expanded clones.

j_gene: TRBJ2-5; len: 13; d_gene: .; abundance: .; v_gene: TRBV6-1; CDR3aa: CASSQGSGETQYF; CDR3nt: TGTGCCAGCAGCCAGGGGTCGGGGGAGACCCAGTACTTC
j_gene: TRBJ1-1; len: 16; d_gene: TRBD1; abundance: .; v_gene: TRBV6-6; CDR3aa: CASGDRGLSLGTEAFF; CDR3nt: TGTGCCAGCGGGGACAGGGGGCTGAGTCTGGGCACTGAAGCTTTCTTT
j_gene: TRBJ2-7; len: 13; d_gene: .; abundance: once; v_gene: TRBV5-1; CDR3aa: CASPEAVWYEQYF; CDR3nt: TGCGCCAGCCCCGAGGCAGTTTGGTACGAGCAGTACTTC
j_gene: TRBJ2-1; len: 18; d_gene: TRBD2; abundance: .; v_gene: TRBV29-1; CDR3aa: CSVEHTHSGTSVTVEQFF; CDR3nt: TGCAGCGTCGAACATACTCATTCCGGGACTAGCGTGACAGTTGAGCAGTTCTTC
j_gene: TRBJ2-1; len: 15; d_gene: .; abundance: .; v_gene: TRBV4-2; CDR3aa: CASSPLGSSYNEQFF; CDR3nt: TGTGCCAGCAGCCCTTTGGGATCCTCCTACAATGAGCAGTTCTTC
j_gene: TRBJ2-3; len: 14; d_gene: .; abundance: .; v_gene: TRBV6-5; CDR3aa: CASRRTGRADTQYF; CDR3nt: TGTGCCAGCAGGCGGACAGGGAGGGCGGATACGCAGTATTTT
j_gene: TRBJ1-3; len: 13; d_gene: .; abundance: few; v_gene: TRBV29-1; CDR3aa: CSGQLGGGNTIYF; CDR3nt: TGCAGCGGGCAGCTGGGGGGTGGAAACACCATATATTTT
j_gene: TRBJ1-4; len: 16; d_gene: TRBD1; abundance: .; v_gene: TRBV11-2; CDR3aa: CASSPSRRTGVGKLFF; CDR3nt: TGTGCCAGCAGCCCCTCACGGCGGACAGGGGTAGGGAAACTGTTTTTT
j_gene: TRBJ2-7; len: 16; d_gene: .; abundance: .; v_gene: TRBV7-9; CDR3aa: CASSLASGRVGYEQYF; CDR3nt: TGTGCCAGCAGCTTAGCCTCCGGACGTGTTGGCTACGAGCAGTACTTC
j_gene: TRBJ2-1; len: 15; d_gene: .; abundance: few; v_gene: TRBV6-6; CDR3aa: CASSYGEPQYNEQFF; CDR3nt: TGTGCCAGCAGTTATGGGGAACCTCAATACAATGAGCAGTTCTTC
j_gene: TRBJ1-4; len: 16; d_gene: TRBD1; abundance: .; v_gene: TRBV7-8; CDR3aa: CASSLVAGTVGEKLFF; CDR3nt: TGTGCCAGCAGCTTAGTTGCTGGGACAGTGGGGGAAAAACTGTTTTTT
j_gene: TRBJ2-1; len: 15; d_gene: .; abundance: .; v_gene: TRBV28; CDR3aa: CASSPSGGRYNEQFF; CDR3nt: TGTGCCAGCAGTCCCTCTGGCGGGCGCTACAATGAGCAGTTCTTC
j_gene: TRBJ2-1; len: 19; d_gene: TRBD2; abundance: .; v_gene: TRBV11-2; CDR3aa: CASSIEVLAAQSSYNEQFF; CDR3nt: TGTGCCAGCAGCATAGAGGTACTAGCGGCCCAAAGCTCCTACAATGAGCAGTTCTTC
j_gene: TRBJ2-1; len: 14; d_gene: TRBD2; abundance: few; v_gene: TRBV7-3; CDR3aa: CASSLAGGPNEQFF; CDR3nt: TGTGCCAGCAGCTTAGCGGGAGGGCCGAATGAGCAGTTCTTC
j_gene: TRBJ2-2; len: 14; d_gene: .; abundance: .; v_gene: TRBV7-9; CDR3aa: CASSLASPTGELFF; CDR3nt: TGTGCCAGCAGCTTAGCAAGCCCCACCGGGGAGCTGTTTTTT
j_gene: TRBJ2-3; len: 17; d_gene: .; abundance: .; v_gene: TRBV7-9; CDR3aa: CASSLAPNGNRADTQYF; CDR3nt: TGTGCCAGCAGCTTAGCGCCGAACGGGAACCGAGCAGATACGCAGTATTTT
j_gene: TRBJ2-5; len: 13; d_gene: .; abundance: few; v_gene: TRBV6-4; CDR3aa: CASSRETQETQYF; CDR3nt: TGTGCCAGCAGTAGGGAAACGCAAGAGACCCAGTACTTC
j_gene: TRBJ2-1; len: 15; d_gene: TRBD2; abundance: .; v_gene: TRBV19; CDR3aa: CASRRAGGSYNEQFF; CDR3nt: TGTGCCAGTCGCCGAGCGGGAGGTTCCTACAATGAGCAGTTCTTC
j_gene: TRBJ1-6; len: 14; d_gene: .; abundance: many; v_gene: TRBV4-1; CDR3aa: CASSHGERGRALHF; CDR3nt: TGCGCCAGCAGCCACGGCGAAAGGGGCAGGGCCCTCCACTTT
j_gene: TRBJ1-5; len: 13; d_gene: .; abundance: few; v_gene: TRBV5-1; CDR3aa: CASSLDRAQPQHF; CDR3nt: TGCGCCAGCAGCTTGGACAGGGCTCAGCCCCAGCATTTT
j_gene: TRBJ2-3; len: 14; d_gene: .; abundance: .; v_gene: TRBV25-1; CDR3aa: CASRSSWGGDTQYF; CDR3nt: TGTGCCAGCAGGAGTAGCTGGGGCGGGGATACGCAGTATTTT
j_gene: TRBJ2-2; len: 15; d_gene: .; abundance: .; v_gene: TRBV19; CDR3aa: CASSMGGQRAGELFF; CDR3nt: TGTGCCAGTAGTATGGGTGGACAGCGGGCCGGGGAGCTGTTTTTT
j_gene: TRBJ1-1; len: 15; d_gene: .; abundance: .; v_gene: TRBV11-2; CDR3aa: CASSVERRKNTEAFF; CDR3nt: TGTGCCAGCAGCGTAGAGCGTAGAAAAAACACTGAAGCTTTCTTT
j_gene: TRBJ1-1; len: 15; d_gene: TRBD1; abundance: .; v_gene: TRBV28; CDR3aa: CASSPPDRVDTEAFF; CDR3nt: TGTGCCAGCAGTCCCCCGGACAGGGTCGACACTGAAGCTTTCTTT
j_gene: TRBJ2-7; len: 13; d_gene: .; abundance: .; v_gene: TRBV10-2; CDR3aa: CASKAGSSYEQYF; CDR3nt: TGCGCCAGCAAGGCGGGGAGCTCCTACGAGCAGTACTTC
j_gene: TRBJ2-3; len: 17; d_gene: TRBD2; abundance: .; v_gene: TRBV5-4; CDR3aa: CASSLLKAAGATDTQYF; CDR3nt: TGTGCCAGCAGCTTGTTAAAGGCAGCGGGAGCCACAGATACGCAGTATTTT
j_gene: TRBJ1-1; len: 16; d_gene: .; abundance: .; v_gene: TRBV12-5; CDR3aa: CASGLVLGGLGTEAFF; CDR3nt: TGTGCTAGTGGTTTGGTACTGGGAGGGCTGGGCACTGAAGCTTTCTTT
j_gene: TRBJ1-1; len: 17; d_gene: TRBD1; abundance: .; v_gene: TRBV19; CDR3aa: CASSIRADRGRNTEAFF; CDR3nt: TGTGCCAGTAGTATACGAGCCGACAGGGGGCGGAACACTGAAGCTTTCTTT
j_gene: TRBJ1-4; len: 15; d_gene: TRBD1; abundance: .; v_gene: TRBV25-1; CDR3aa: CASSTWTGINEKLFF; CDR3nt: TGTGCCAGCAGTACCTGGACAGGGATAAATGAAAAACTGTTTTTT
j_gene: TRBJ1-1; len: 12; d_gene: .; abundance: .; v_gene: TRBV12-5; CDR3aa: CASGSGGTEAFF; CDR3nt: TGTGCTAGTGGTTCCGGGGGTACTGAAGCTTTCTTT
j_gene: TRBJ2-2; len: 19; d_gene: TRBD1; abundance: .; v_gene: TRBV23-1; CDR3aa: CASSQGSGRDRHNHGELFF; CDR3nt: TGCGCCAGCAGTCAGGGCTCTGGCCGGGACAGACATAACCACGGGGAGCTGTTTTTT
j_gene: TRBJ1-1; len: 14; d_gene: .; abundance: .; v_gene: TRBV5-5; CDR3aa: CASTPGYAGTEAFF; CDR3nt: TGTGCCAGCACCCCCGGCTACGCTGGCACTGAAGCTTTCTTT
j_gene: TRBJ1-1; len: 14; d_gene: .; abundance: .; v_gene: TRBV11-2; CDR3aa: CASTQTDLNTEAFF; CDR3nt: TGTGCCAGCACCCAGACAGATCTGAACACTGAAGCTTTCTTT
j_gene: TRBJ1-2; len: 12; d_gene: .; abundance: .; v_gene: TRBV5-5; CDR3aa: CASTRGNYGYTF; CDR3nt: TGTGCCAGCACCCGTGGTAACTATGGCTACACCTTC
j_gene: TRBJ2-3; len: 16; d_gene: TRBD2; abundance: few; v_gene: TRBV10-1; CDR3aa: CASSALAGGNTDTQYF; CDR3nt: TGCGCCAGCAGTGCACTAGCGGGAGGCAACACAGATACGCAGTATTTT
j_gene: TRBJ2-3; len: 13; d_gene: .; abundance: .; v_gene: TRBV25-1; CDR3aa: CASSPFFTDTQYF; CDR3nt: TGTGCCAGCAGTCCTTTTTTCACAGATACGCAGTATTTT
j_gene: TRBJ1-2; len: 17; d_gene: .; abundance: .; v_gene: TRBV18; CDR3aa: CASSPIGESLANYGYTF; CDR3nt: TGTGCCAGCTCACCAATCGGAGAGTCCTTAGCTAACTATGGCTACACCTTC
j_gene: TRBJ2-5; len: 13; d_gene: .; abundance: .; v_gene: TRBV7-9; CDR3aa: CASSLRPQETQYF; CDR3nt: TGTGCCAGCAGCTTAAGACCCCAAGAGACCCAGTACTTC
j_gene: TRBJ1-6; len: 15; d_gene: .; abundance: few; v_gene: TRBV6-5; CDR3aa: CASRGGQGGNSPLHF; CDR3nt: TGTGCCAGCAGAGGGGGGCAGGGCGGTAATTCACCCCTCCACTTT
j_gene: TRBJ2-3; len: 20; d_gene: TRBD2; abundance: .; v_gene: TRBV11-2; CDR3aa: CASSLEGLAGGPGRRDTQYF; CDR3nt: TGTGCCAGCAGCTTAGAAGGACTAGCGGGAGGGCCGGGTCGACGAGATACGCAGTATTTT
j_gene: TRBJ2-2; len: 14; d_gene: .; abundance: .; v_gene: TRBV4-2; CDR3aa: CASSQEVVTGELFF; CDR3nt: TGTGCCAGCAGCCAAGAAGTCGTAACCGGGGAGCTGTTTTTT
j_gene: TRBJ2-5; len: 16; d_gene: TRBD2; abundance: once; v_gene: TRBV6-6; CDR3aa: CASSRGLAGRQETQYF; CDR3nt: TGTGCCAGCAGCCGCGGACTAGCGGGTCGCCAAGAGACCCAGTACTTC
j_gene: TRBJ2-7; len: 14; d_gene: .; abundance: once; v_gene: TRBV5-1; CDR3aa: CASSLDRGPYEQYF; CDR3nt: TGCGCCAGCAGTTTAGACAGAGGTCCCTACGAGCAGTACTTC
j_gene: TRBJ1-5; len: 14; d_gene: .; abundance: .; v_gene: TRBV19; CDR3aa: CASSTAVTDQPQHF; CDR3nt: TGTGCCAGTAGTACGGCGGTAACAGATCAGCCCCAGCATTTT
j_gene: TRBJ2-1; len: 13; d_gene: .; abundance: .; v_gene: TRBV7-9; CDR3aa: CASRPVDHNEQFF; CDR3nt: TGTGCCAGCAGGCCAGTGGACCACAATGAGCAGTTCTTC
j_gene: TRBJ2-1; len: 15; d_gene: .; abundance: few; v_gene: TRBV10-1; CDR3aa: CATSSGGSSYNEQFF; CDR3nt: TGCGCCACCTCCAGCGGAGGGAGCTCCTACAATGAGCAGTTCTTC
j_gene: TRBJ2-1; len: 15; d_gene: .; abundance: once; v_gene: TRBV9; CDR3aa: CASSVDSGAFNEQFF; CDR3nt: TGTGCCAGCAGCGTAGACTCAGGGGCCTTTAATGAGCAGTTCTTC
j_gene: TRBJ1-2; len: 16; d_gene: TRBD1; abundance: .; v_gene: TRBV27; CDR3aa: CASSLFSDRGSGGYTF; CDR3nt: TGTGCCAGCAGTTTATTCAGTGACAGGGGTTCTGGCGGCTACACCTTC